The clone carrying this T cell receptor (beta chain) was seen only once. Its cognate antigen is unknown. This CDR3 contains 12 residues. The germline V gene encodes CDR1 SGDLS and CDR2 YYNGEE. The germline V and J ends were trimmed by 0 bases and 5 bases, with 6 bases remaining between them. This record belongs to a study of cytomegalovirus exposure and HLA in healthy donors. Study-wide points: In a later analysis, most CMV-associated TCR beta chains appeared HLA-restricted. Across donors, most TCRs were seen rarely, yet some public ones were widespread.

PCR was performed using 60 Vbeta and 13 Jbeta primers. Some clones are missing from TCRdb's copy, which holds only in-frame ones; the method was immunoSEQ multiplex PCR. The sample holds around 100,000 clones; roughly three quarters are singletons and the top ten take 11%. This receptor was taken from a man between 35 and 55 years old in good health and CMV-seropositive. Source material: PBMCs. The chain carries TRBV9 and TRBJ2-7; D is uncertain. The chain's CDR3 is CASSVVQNEQYF. As DNA, the CDR3 is TGTGCCAGCAGCGTAGTACAGAACGAGCAGTACTTC.